These 5 T cell receptor beta chains originate from one sample sequenced in a study of blood T cell repertoires in COVID-19. Repertoires were generated with immunoSEQ multiplex PCR, while TCRdb's copy carries only in-frame clones and drops some. The table lists under 150,000 clones, around 88% of them singletons. The sample consisted of peripheral blood. The source is a human donor in a cohort sampled during active COVID-19.

The V gene is TRBV18, the J gene TRBJ2-1; D possibly corresponds to TRBD1 (6 bases). The germline gives CDR1 KGHSH, CDR2 LQKENI. V lost 3 bases to trimming and J lost 0 bases, with 9 bases between them. CDR3 length: 15 residues. Here the CDR3 reads CASSPRDTSYNEQFF. CDR3 bases: TGTGCCAGCTCACCCCGGGACACCTCCTACAATGAGCAGTTCTTC.

The chain is built from TRBV15 and TRBJ2-5; 10 nucleotides match TRBD2. With V trimmed by 1 base and J by 3 bases, 2 bases remained unmatched. This CDR3 has 15 residues. Germline CDR1 LNHNV, CDR2 YYDKDF (reference sequence). This chain's CDR3 is CATSRASGGEETQYF. CDR3 DNA: TGTGCCACCAGCAGAGCTAGCGGGGGCGAAGAGACCCAGTACTTC.

This chain uses TRBV10-3 with TRBJ2-1; 8 nucleotides align to TRBD1. Germline CDR1 and CDR2: ENHRY and SYGVKD. Unmatched junction bases numbered 8, after V lost 4 bases and J lost 3 bases. The CDR3 runs 16 residues. The CDR3 loop reads CAISGDRPTSYNEQFF. In DNA form, the CDR3 reads TGTGCCATCAGTGGGGACAGGCCGACAAGCTACAATGAGCAGTTCTTC.

The rearrangement joins TRBV7-9 to TRBJ2-2; D is unresolved. The V end lost 5 bases, the J end lost 7 bases, and 14 bases lay between the germline ends. The CDR3 contains 14 residues. The germline CDR1 and CDR2 sequences are SEHNR and FQNEAQ (reference sequence). The CDR3 nucleotides read TGTGCCAGCAGCCCTCTGAAAGAGGTCGGGGAGCTGTTTTTT. Amino acids: CASSPLKEVGELFF.

The V gene is TRBV5-4, the J gene TRBJ1-2; D is undetermined. The CDR3 has 14 amino acids. The ends were cut back, 1 base at V and 4 bases at J, with 11 bases in the middle. CDR1 and CDR2 (germline): SGHNT, YYREEE (reference sequence). The CDR3 spells CASSLRGISYGYTF. CDR3 coding DNA: TGTGCCAGCAGCTTGCGCGGAATCAGCTATGGCTACACCTTC.